The 17 T cell receptor beta chains below all came from one sample that was sequenced in a study of OX40 agonist ivuxolimab in advanced cancers. Only in-frame clones appear in the TCRdb table, and some are missing; sequencing was by immunoSEQ multiplex PCR. The sample has tens of thousands of clones; around four fifths are singletons. The source was CD4+ or CD8+ T cells sorted from blood, collected in a trial of the OX40 agonist ivuxolimab. Receptors originate from an adult with an advanced solid tumor such as melanoma, head and neck, liver or kidney cancer.

Turning to this clone: Sequence at one end of the junction differs from germline and may be a read error. V and J are TRBV15 and TRBJ1-1; D remains ambiguous. This CDR3 has 14 amino acids. Germline V gives CDR1 LNHNV, CDR2 YYDKDF (reference sequence). The chain's CDR3 is CAASSDDWNTEAFF. For the CDR3, the DNA is TGTGCCGCCAGCAGTGATGACTGGAACACTGAAGCTTTCTTT.

The chain carries TRBV7-8 and TRBJ1-5; TRBD1 might be the D (5 bases). The CDR3 runs to 14 residues. V was pared by 3 bases and J by 3 bases, with 9 bases between. Germline V gene data show CDR1 as SGHVS and CDR2 as FQNEAQ. CDR3 bases: TGTGCCAGCAGCTTCGTCAGGGACAATCAGCCCCAGCATTTT. Protein sequence: CASSFVRDNQPQHF.

The chain has TRBV28 and TRBJ1-2; no clear D. Trimming shortened V by 4 bases and J by 4 bases, and 13 bases separated the two germline ends. CDR1 is MDHEN, CDR2 SYDVKM, per germline. CDR3 length: 14 residues. Written as DNA, the CDR3 is TGTGCCAGCAGTTCCGTTATAGGATTCTATGGCTACACCTTC. It encodes CASSSVIGFYGYTF.

A few counts support this clone. The V call is TRBV20-1, the J call TRBJ1-1, with D uncertain. Germline V lookup: CDR1 DFQATT, CDR2 SNEGSKA (reference sequence). Trimming pared 8 bases from V and 8 bases from J, leaving 6 bases between. This CDR3 contains 8 residues. CDR3 nucleotide sequence: TGCAGTACAGACGAAGCTTTCTTT. This codes for CSTDEAFF.

This clone was counted between two and nine times. Additional DNA sequences in this sample encode the identical CDR3. This rearrangement joins TRBV2 to TRBJ1-1, with 7 bases aligning to TRBD1. V lost 5 bases, J lost 1 base, and 1 base stayed unmatched. CDR3 length: 13 residues. Germline-derived CDR1 and CDR2 are SNHLY and FYNNEI. This CDR3 reads CASSRQGNTEAFF. The CDR3 coding sequence is TGTGCCAGCAGTAGACAGGGGAACACTGAAGCTTTCTTT.

CDR3 loop: CASSASPGANTEAFF. The CDR3 region has the DNA TGTGCCAGCAGTGCCTCCCCGGGGGCGAACACTGAAGCTTTCTTT. This rearrangement joins TRBV6-1 to TRBJ1-1; maybe TRBD1 (6 bases). This CDR3 has 15 amino acids. Looked up from germline, CDR1 is MNHNS and CDR2 is SASEGT. Deletions cut 4 bases from V and 1 base from J, with 13 bases between.

This clone was observed a handful of times. The rearrangement links TRBV20-1 to TRBJ1-1; D uncertain. The CDR3 contains 11 residues. The germline V gene encodes CDR1 DFQATT and CDR2 SNEGSKA (reference sequence). For the CDR3, the DNA is TGCAGGTCGGCTTACGACACTGAAGCTTTCTTT. This sequence encodes CRSAYDTEAFF.

The rearrangement links TRBV5-1 to TRBJ2-5; no clear D. CDR3 size: 13 residues. Germline V gives CDR1 SGHRS, CDR2 YFSETQ. Trimming stripped 0 bases from V and 2 bases from J, with 5 bases between. CDR3 amino acids: CASSLGGQETQYF. The CDR3 DNA reads TGCGCCAGCAGCTTGGGGGGACAAGAGACCCAGTACTTC. The full variable domain, rest sourced from reference TRBV5-1 and TRBJ2-5, is KAGVTQTPRYLIKTRGQQVTLSCSPISGHRSVSWYQQTPGQGLQFLFEYFSETQRNKGNFPGRFSGRQFSNSRSEMNVSTLELGDSALYLCASSLGGQETQYFGPGTRLLVL.

J is TRBJ2-2 and V is TRBV14; 7 nucleotides match TRBD1. V shed 2 bases and J 6 bases; nucleotides not matched to a gene: 6. Germline V CDR1 and CDR2: SGHDN, FVKESK. This CDR3 has 15 residues. The CDR3 is CASSQLTDRAGELFF. CDR3 nucleotides: TGTGCCAGCAGCCAACTAACAGACAGGGCCGGGGAGCTGTTTTTT. Drawing the rest from reference TRBV14 and TRBJ2-2, the complete variable domain is EAGVTQFPSHSVIEKGQTVTLRCDPISGHDNLYWYRRVMGKEIKFLLHFVKESKQDESGMPNNRFLAERTGGTYSTLKVQPAELEDSGVYFCASSQLTDRAGELFFGEGSRLTVL.

The chain recombines TRBV7-6 with TRBJ2-2; maybe TRBD1 (5 bases). This CDR3 is 15 amino acids long. CDR1 SGHVS and CDR2 FNYEAQ come from the germline V gene. V was trimmed by 1 base and J by 4 bases, leaving 10 bases between them. The CDR3 loop is CASSLVRVGTGELFF. The CDR3 nucleotides read TGTGCCAGCAGCTTAGTCAGGGTTGGCACCGGGGAGCTGTTTTTT.

The rearrangement uses TRBV5-6 and TRBJ2-1; 10 nucleotides agree with TRBD2. J lost 8 bases, V lost 1 base, and 3 bases had no gene match. This CDR3 comprises 14 residues. Germline V CDR1 and CDR2: SGHDT, YYEEEE. In DNA form, the CDR3 reads TGTGCCAGCAGCTTGACTAGCGGGACCGATGAGCAGTTCTTC. Its translation is CASSLTSGTDEQFF.

This clone has just a few counts. The chain has TRBV28 and TRBJ1-3; perhaps TRBD1 as D (5 bases). The length of the CDR3 is 15 residues. The V gene lost 1 base and the J gene lost 4 bases, with 11 bases spanning the gap. Germline CDR1 and CDR2: MDHEN and SYDVKM. This chain's CDR3 is CASSLLGGSGNTIYF. Here the CDR3 DNA reads TGTGCCAGCAGTTTATTGGGGGGTTCCGGAAACACCATATATTTT. The whole variable domain, filled in from reference TRBV28 and TRBJ1-3, reads DVKVTQSSRYLVKRTGEKVFLECVQDMDHENMFWYRQDPGLGLRLIYFSYDVKMKEKGDIPEGYSVSREKKERFSLILESASTNQTSMYLCASSLLGGSGNTIYFGEGSWLTVV.

The genes are TRBV18 and TRBJ2-3; 7 nucleotides align to TRBD1. Germline-derived CDR1 and CDR2 are KGHSH and LQKENI. Unmatched junction bases numbered 6, after V lost 1 base and J lost 2 bases. This CDR3 spans 16 amino acids. The CDR3 DNA reads TGTGCCAGCTCACCACAAGGGACAGTCTTCACAGATACGCAGTATTTT. Amino acid sequence: CASSPQGTVFTDTQYF.

The V and J genes are TRBV5-1 and TRBJ1-4; a weak D match, TRBD1 (5 bases). The V gene lost 2 bases and the J gene lost 9 bases, with 17 bases spanning the gap. The CDR3 is 15 amino acids. Per the germline V gene, CDR1 is SGHRS and CDR2 is YFSETQ. CDR3 sequence: CASSFGTSEGKKLFF. The CDR3 DNA reads TGCGCCAGCAGCTTCGGGACTTCGGAGGGGAAAAAACTGTTTTTT.

The chain employs TRBV2 and TRBJ2-5; D could derive from TRBD1 or TRBD2 (5 bases each). The CDR3 is 14 amino acids. Trimming pared 0 bases from V and 3 bases from J, leaving 8 bases between. Germline V gene sequence: CDR1 SNHLY, CDR2 FYNNEI. The CDR3 loop is CASSEAGTKETQYF. The CDR3 DNA reads as TGTGCCAGCAGTGAAGCAGGGACGAAAGAGACCCAGTACTTC.

The gene calls are TRBV6-1 and TRBJ1-1; a possible D gene is TRBD1 (6 bases). Germline V gene sequence: CDR1 MNHNS, CDR2 SASEGT. Trimming cost V 4 bases and J 4 bases, with 10 bases left between them. The CDR3 sequence is 13 residues long. As DNA, the CDR3 is TGTGCCAGCAGTGGCGAGGGGGTCACTGAAGCTTTCTTT. Protein sequence: CASSGEGVTEAFF.

A single count supports this clone. The rearrangement links TRBV5-1 to TRBJ2-3, with D tentatively TRBD2 (6 bases). The germline V gene encodes CDR1 SGHRS and CDR2 YFSETQ. The CDR3 extends over 14 amino acids. V shed 1 base and J shed 2 bases, with 8 bases lying between them. Here the CDR3 reads CASSLTSSTDTQYF. The DNA of the CDR3 is TGCGCCAGCAGCTTGACTAGCTCCACAGATACGCAGTATTTT.